This TCR beta chain originates from a study of CD8 T cells in Susac syndrome. In the study overall: The Susac syndrome patients were therapy-naive, on corticosteroids, or on intravenous immunoglobulin alone at blood draw.

Study-wide findings and caveats: The study found that Susac CD8+ clonal expansion peaked in TEMRA cells and active patients.

On this clonotype itself: Its antigen is as yet unknown.

CDR3 size: 18 residues. The V gene's germline CDR1 is LGHNA and CDR2 YNFKEQ. With 0 bases removed from V and 10 bases from J, the gap between germline ends came to 22 bases. The authors reverse transcribed about 0.5 to 1 ug RNA with random hexamers. One entry per CDR3 protein, called by TCRdb with MiXCR from the immunoSEQ multiplex PCR reads. The table shows about 120,000 distinct CDR3 sequences, with around 94% occurring only once. This sequence originates from a human donor with Susac syndrome. The sequenced sample consisted of CD8+ T cells from PBMCs. This chain connects TRBV4-2 to TRBJ1-6, with D hard to call. This CDR3 reads CASSQDTPSFLESSPLHF. The CDR3 DNA reads TGTGCCAGCAGCCAAGATACGCCCTCTTTCTTGGAGAGCTCACCCCTCCACTTT.